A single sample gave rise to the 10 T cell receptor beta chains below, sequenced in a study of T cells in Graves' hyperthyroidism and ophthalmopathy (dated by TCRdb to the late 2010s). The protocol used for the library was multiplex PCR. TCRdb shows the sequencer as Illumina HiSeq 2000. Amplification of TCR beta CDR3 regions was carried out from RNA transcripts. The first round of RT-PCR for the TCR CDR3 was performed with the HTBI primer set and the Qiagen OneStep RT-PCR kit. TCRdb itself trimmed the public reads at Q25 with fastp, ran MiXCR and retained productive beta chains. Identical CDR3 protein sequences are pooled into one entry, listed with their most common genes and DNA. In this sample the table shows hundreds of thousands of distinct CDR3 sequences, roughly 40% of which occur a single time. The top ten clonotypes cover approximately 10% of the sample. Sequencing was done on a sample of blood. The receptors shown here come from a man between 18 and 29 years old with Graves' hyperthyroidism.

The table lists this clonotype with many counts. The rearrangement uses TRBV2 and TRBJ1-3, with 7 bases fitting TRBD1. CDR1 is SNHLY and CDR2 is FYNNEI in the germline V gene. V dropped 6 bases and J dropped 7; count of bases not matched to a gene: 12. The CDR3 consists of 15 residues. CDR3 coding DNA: TGTGCCAGCAGGATCGACAGGGAAATACGGAACACCATATATTTT. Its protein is CASRIDREIRNTIYF. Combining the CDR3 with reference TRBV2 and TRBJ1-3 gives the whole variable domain EPEVTQTPSHQVTQMGQEVILRCVPISNHLYFYWYRQILGQKVEFLVSFYNNEISEKSEIFDDQFSVERPDGSNFTLKIRSTKLEDSAMYFCASRIDREIRNTIYFGEGSWLTVV.

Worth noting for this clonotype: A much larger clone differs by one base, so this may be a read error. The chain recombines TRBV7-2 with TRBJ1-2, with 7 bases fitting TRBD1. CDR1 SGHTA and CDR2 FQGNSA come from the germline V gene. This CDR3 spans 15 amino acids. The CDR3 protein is CASSHYSGQNYGHTF. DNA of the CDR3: TGTGCCAGCAGCCACTACTCGGGACAGAACTATGGCCACACCTTC.

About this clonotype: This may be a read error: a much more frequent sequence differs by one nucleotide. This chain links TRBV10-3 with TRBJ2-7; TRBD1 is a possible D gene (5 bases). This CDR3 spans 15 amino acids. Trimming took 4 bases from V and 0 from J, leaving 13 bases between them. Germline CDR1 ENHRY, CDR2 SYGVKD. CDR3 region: CAISGSTTDSYEQYF. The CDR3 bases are TGTGCCATCAGTGGTTCTACGACAGACTCCTACGAGCAGTACTTC.

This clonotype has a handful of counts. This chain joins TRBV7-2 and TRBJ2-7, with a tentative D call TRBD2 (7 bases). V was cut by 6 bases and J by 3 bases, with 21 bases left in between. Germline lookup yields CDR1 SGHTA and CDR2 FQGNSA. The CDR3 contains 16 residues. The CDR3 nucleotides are TGTGCCAGCAGTCCAGTGGGGGGGGCCTCCGTCTACGAGCAGTACTTC. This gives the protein CASSPVGGASVYEQYF.

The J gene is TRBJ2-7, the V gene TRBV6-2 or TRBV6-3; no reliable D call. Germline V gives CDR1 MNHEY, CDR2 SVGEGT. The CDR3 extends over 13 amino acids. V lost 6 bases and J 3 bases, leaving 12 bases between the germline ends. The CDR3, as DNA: TGTGCCAGCAGCCCCCCCCCTAGCTACGAGCAGTACTTC. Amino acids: CASSPPPSYEQYF.

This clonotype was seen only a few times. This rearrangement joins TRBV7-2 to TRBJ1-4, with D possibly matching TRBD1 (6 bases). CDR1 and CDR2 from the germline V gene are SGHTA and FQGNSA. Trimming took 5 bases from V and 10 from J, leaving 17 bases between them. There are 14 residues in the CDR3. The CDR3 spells CASSQDTRGGKLFF. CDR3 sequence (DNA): TGTGCCAGCAGCCAAGACACCCGAGGGGGAAAACTGTTTTTT. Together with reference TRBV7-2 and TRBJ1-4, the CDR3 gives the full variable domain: GAGVSQSPSNKVTEKGKDVELRCDPISGHTALYWYRQSLGQGLEFLIYFQGNSAPDKSGLPSDRFSAERTGGSVSTLTIQRTQQEDSAVYLCASSQDTRGGKLFFGSGTQLSVL.

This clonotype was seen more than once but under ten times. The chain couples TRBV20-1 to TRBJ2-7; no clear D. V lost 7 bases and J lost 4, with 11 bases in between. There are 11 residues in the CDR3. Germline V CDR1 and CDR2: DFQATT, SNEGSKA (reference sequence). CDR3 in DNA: TGCAGTGTCGCCCATTCGTACGAGCAGTACTTC. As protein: CSVAHSYEQYF.

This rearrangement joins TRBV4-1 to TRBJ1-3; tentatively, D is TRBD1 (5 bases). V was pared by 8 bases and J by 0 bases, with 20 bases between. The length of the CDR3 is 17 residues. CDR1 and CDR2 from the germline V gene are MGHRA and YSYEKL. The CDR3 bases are TGCGCCAGCGCCCCGGGACCACCGTCGAGCTCTGGAAACACCATATATTTT. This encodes CASAPGPPSSSGNTIYF.

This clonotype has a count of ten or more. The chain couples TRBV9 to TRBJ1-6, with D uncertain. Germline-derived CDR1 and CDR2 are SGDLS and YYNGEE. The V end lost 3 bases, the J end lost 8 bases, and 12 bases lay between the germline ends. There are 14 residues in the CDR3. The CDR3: CASSASDGHSPLHF. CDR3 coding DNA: TGTGCCAGCAGCGCGTCGGACGGCCATTCACCCCTCCACTTT.

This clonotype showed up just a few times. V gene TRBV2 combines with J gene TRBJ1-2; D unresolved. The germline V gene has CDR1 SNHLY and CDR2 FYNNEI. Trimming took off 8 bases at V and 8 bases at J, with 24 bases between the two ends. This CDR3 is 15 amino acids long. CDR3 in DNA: TGTGCCAGCTCCTCTAACGGTGCCGGCGTCCGAGGCTACACCTTC. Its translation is CASSSNGAGVRGYTF.